This TCR beta chain came from a study of blood T cells in healthy people across ages. Overall study: Per every two T cells, about one barcoded beta molecule was captured by template switching.

Regarding the study as a whole: CMV status of donors was unknown, possibly confounding expanded clonotype changes.

On this clonotype: Antigen unknown.

The CDR3 spans 14 residues. Germline values: CDR1 SNHLY, CDR2 FYNNEI. The V gene end was trimmed by 5 bases and the J gene end by 5 bases; junction bases not matched to a gene: 6. A sample-barcoded 5' primer and a J-beta primer mix were used in a second PCR of about 7 to 11 cycles. Each of the samples gave a minimum of 2.5 million paired-end reads that contained CDR3. TCRdb recomputed calls from the 5' RACE reads with MiXCR, one row per CDR3 protein. This table has about 1.4 million distinct CDR3 sequences, around 55% appearing once. This sequence originates from a man younger than 30 in good health. The chain couples TRBV2 to TRBJ2-5; 9 bases map to TRBD1. Sequenced: blood. This CDR3 is CASSREQGAETQYF. The CDR3 DNA follows: TGTGCCAGCAGTCGTGAACAGGGGGCTGAGACCCAGTACTTC.